Presented here are 5 T cell receptor beta chains from one specimen sequenced in a study of cytomegalovirus exposure and HLA in healthy donors. Primers included in the PCR were 60 Vbeta and 13 Jbeta primers. Profiled with immunoSEQ multiplex PCR; TCRdb holds only in-frame clones, not every one. The sample includes 150,000 to 200,000 clones, more than 80% of them seen just once. The sequencing input was PBMCs. These receptors were obtained from a woman aged 18-35 years in good health and CMV-seronegative.

Points on this clone: Other DNA sequences in this specimen translate into the identical CDR3. The chain carries TRBV7-9 and TRBJ1-1, with a weak D call TRBD1 (5 bases). CDR1 SEHNR and CDR2 FQNEAQ come from the germline V gene (reference sequence). CDR3 size: 13 residues. V gave up 2 bases and J gave up 3 bases, with 7 bases separating them. CDR3 in amino acids: CASSLTGDTEAFF. CDR3 DNA: TGTGCCAGCAGCTTAACGGGGGACACTGAAGCTTTCTTT.

In its sample, this clone was seen a few times. This chain uses TRBV28 with TRBJ1-1; D is possibly TRBD1 (5 bases). Germline V gene data show CDR1 as MDHEN and CDR2 as SYDVKM. This CDR3 is built from 15 residues. Deletions cut 1 base from V and 4 bases from J, with 13 bases between. This chain's CDR3 is CASSLFHGGVTEAFF. In nucleotides, the CDR3 is TGTGCCAGCAGTTTATTCCACGGGGGAGTCACTGAAGCTTTCTTT.

The sample holds one count of this clone. V usage is TRBV6-6 and J usage is TRBJ2-1, with 7 bases matching TRBD1. Germline V gene sequence: CDR1 MNHNY, CDR2 SVGAGI (reference sequence). V lost 5 bases, J lost 5 bases, and 6 bases stayed unmatched. The CDR3 runs to 14 residues. Here the CDR3 reads CASSRRQGHNEQFF. Written as DNA, the CDR3 is TGTGCCAGCAGTCGACGACAGGGTCACAATGAGCAGTTCTTC.

V and J are TRBV5-1 and TRBJ2-5; D is perhaps TRBD2 (7 bases). With 1 base removed from V and 3 bases from J, the gap between germline ends came to 22 bases. CDR3 length: 18 amino acids. Germline loops: CDR1 SGHRS, CDR2 YFSETQ. CDR3 amino acids: CASSLTFLGGLAEETQYF. The CDR3 coding sequence is TGCGCCAGCAGCTTGACGTTTCTCGGGGGCCTAGCGGAAGAGACCCAGTACTTC. Using reference TRBV5-1 and TRBJ2-5 for the parts outside the CDR3, the full variable domain is KAGVTQTPRYLIKTRGQQVTLSCSPISGHRSVSWYQQTPGQGLQFLFEYFSETQRNKGNFPGRFSGRQFSNSRSEMNVSTLELGDSALYLCASSLTFLGGLAEETQYFGPGTRLLVL.

The rearrangement uses TRBV5-4 and TRBJ2-1; D is perhaps TRBD2 (5 bases). Trimming took off 4 bases at V and 2 bases at J, with 7 bases between the two ends. There are 13 residues in the CDR3. CDR1 and CDR2 from the germline V gene are SGHNT and YYREEE (reference sequence). Here the CDR3 reads CASSQTTYNEQFF. The DNA of the CDR3 is TGTGCCAGCAGCCAGACTACCTACAATGAGCAGTTCTTC.